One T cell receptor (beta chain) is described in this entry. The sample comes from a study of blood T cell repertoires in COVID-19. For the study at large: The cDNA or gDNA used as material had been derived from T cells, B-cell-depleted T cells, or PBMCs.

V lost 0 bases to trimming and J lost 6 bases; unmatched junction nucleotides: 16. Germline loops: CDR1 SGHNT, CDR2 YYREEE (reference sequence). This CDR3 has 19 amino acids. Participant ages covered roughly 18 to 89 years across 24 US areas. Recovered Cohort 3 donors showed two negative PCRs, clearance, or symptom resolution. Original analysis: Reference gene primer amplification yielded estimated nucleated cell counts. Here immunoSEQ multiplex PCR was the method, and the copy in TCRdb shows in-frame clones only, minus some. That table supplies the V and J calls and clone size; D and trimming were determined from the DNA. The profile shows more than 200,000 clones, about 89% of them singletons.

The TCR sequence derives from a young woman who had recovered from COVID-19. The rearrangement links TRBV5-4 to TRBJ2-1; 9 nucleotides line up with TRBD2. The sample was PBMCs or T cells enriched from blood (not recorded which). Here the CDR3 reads CASSLASGGGLAGSNEQFF. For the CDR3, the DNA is TGTGCCAGCAGCTTGGCGTCCGGCGGGGGGCTAGCGGGAAGCAATGAGCAGTTCTTC.